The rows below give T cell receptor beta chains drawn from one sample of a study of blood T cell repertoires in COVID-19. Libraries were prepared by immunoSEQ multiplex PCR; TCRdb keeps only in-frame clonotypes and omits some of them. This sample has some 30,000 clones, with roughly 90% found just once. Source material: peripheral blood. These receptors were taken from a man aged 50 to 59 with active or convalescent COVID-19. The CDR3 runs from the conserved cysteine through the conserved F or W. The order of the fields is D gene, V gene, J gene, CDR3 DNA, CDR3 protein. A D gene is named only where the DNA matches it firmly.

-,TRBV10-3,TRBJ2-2,TGTGCCATCAGTGAACCCGGGAAATTAAACACCGGGGAGCTGTTTTTT,CAISEPGKLNTGELFF
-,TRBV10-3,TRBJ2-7,TGTGCCACTATTGCGGGGGCCACTATAAACTACGAGCAGTACTTC,CATIAGATINYEQYF
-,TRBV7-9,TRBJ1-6,TGTGCCAGCAGCTTAGGGGCAGGGTTGAATTCACCCCTCCACTTT,CASSLGAGLNSPLHF
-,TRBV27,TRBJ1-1,TGTGCCAGCAGTTTGAGAGGGGGCACTGAAGCTTTCTTT,CASSLRGGTEAFF
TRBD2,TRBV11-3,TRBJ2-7,TGTGCCAGCAGCTTAGGACTAGCGGGGAGCCTATCCGAGCAGTACTTC,CASSLGLAGSLSEQYF
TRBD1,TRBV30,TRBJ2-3,TGTGCCTGGAGCCTTACTTTACAGGGGGCAAGTAGGCAGTATTTT,CAWSLTLQGASRQYF
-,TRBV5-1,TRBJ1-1,TGCGCCAGCAGCTTGTCACAGAACACTGAAGCTTTCTTT,CASSLSQNTEAFF
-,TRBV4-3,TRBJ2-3,TGCGCCAGCAGCCACGGGGTGATCGGCACAGATACGCAGTATTTT,CASSHGVIGTDTQYF
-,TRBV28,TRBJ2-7,TGTGCCAGCAATTTGATCGCGGGGGAGCAGTACTTC,CASNLIAGEQYF
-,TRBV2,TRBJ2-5,TGTGCCAGCACTCCACCCACCAGAAGGCGGGACCTCCAAGAGACCCAGTACTTC,CASTPPTRRRDLQETQYF
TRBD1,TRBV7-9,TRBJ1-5,TGTGCCAGCAGCTGGACAGGGGACAGCAATCAGCCCCAGCATTTT,CASSWTGDSNQPQHF
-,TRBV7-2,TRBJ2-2,TGTGCCAGCCAGGCTTGGTCAGGGGAGCTGTTTTTT,CASQAWSGELFF
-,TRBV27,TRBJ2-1,TGTGCCAGCAGTCCGTTTAGATTATACAATGAGCAGTTCTTC,CASSPFRLYNEQFF
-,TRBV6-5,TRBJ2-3,TGTGCCAGCAGTTACTCGAGCCGAGGTACGCAGTATTTT,CASSYSSRGTQYF